These 4 T cell receptor beta chains originate from one sample sequenced in a study of PD-1 blockade in classical Hodgkin lymphoma. The assay was immunoSEQ multiplex PCR, and TCRdb's table has in-frame clones only and misses some. Of 24,000 or so clones in the sample, about 76% were seen once. Each patient's relapse followed autologous stem cell transplantation, and brentuximab vedotin exposure varied. The sample here was peripheral blood mononuclear cells (PBMCs), taken before the second cycle of nivolumab. Receptors originate from a human donor with classical Hodgkin lymphoma.

The chain employs TRBV5-1 and TRBJ2-4; D could derive from TRBD1 or TRBD2 (6 bases each). Germline V gene sequence: CDR1 SGHRS, CDR2 YFSETQ. V gave up 0 bases and J gave up 6 bases, with 10 bases separating them. The CDR3 totals 14 residues. In DNA form, the CDR3 reads TGCGCCAGCAGCTTGGAACAGGGAGGAAACATTCAGTACTTC. This codes for CASSLEQGGNIQYF.

The rearrangement joins TRBV7-4 to TRBJ1-1; 8 bases agree with TRBD1. Germline loops: CDR1 SGHVT, CDR2 SQSDAQ. CDR3 length equals 15 residues. With V trimmed by 1 base and J by 4 bases, 5 bases remained unmatched. CDR3 in DNA: TGTGCCAGCAGCTTAGGGACAGGGTTGGCCACTGAAGCTTTCTTT. Translated: CASSLGTGLATEAFF.

The chain has TRBV6-6 and TRBJ1-6; no clear D gene. CDR1 and CDR2 (germline): MNHNY, SVGAGI (reference sequence). V lost 5 bases and J lost 7, with 12 bases in between. The CDR3 totals 14 residues. The CDR3 DNA follows: TGTGCCAGCAGTACCTGGTATGGGAATTCACCCCTCCACTTT. Its translation: CASSTWYGNSPLHF.

In this sample, this clone turned up once. The chain is built from TRBV6-5 and TRBJ1-1; the D gene is possibly TRBD1 (5 bases). CDR3 length: 15 amino acids. V lost 0 bases, J lost 4 bases, and 12 bases lay in between. The V gene's germline CDR1 is MNHEY and CDR2 SVGAGI. The CDR3: CASSYSPGGGTEAFF. CDR3 bases: TGTGCCAGCAGTTACTCCCCCGGGGGTGGCACTGAAGCTTTCTTT.